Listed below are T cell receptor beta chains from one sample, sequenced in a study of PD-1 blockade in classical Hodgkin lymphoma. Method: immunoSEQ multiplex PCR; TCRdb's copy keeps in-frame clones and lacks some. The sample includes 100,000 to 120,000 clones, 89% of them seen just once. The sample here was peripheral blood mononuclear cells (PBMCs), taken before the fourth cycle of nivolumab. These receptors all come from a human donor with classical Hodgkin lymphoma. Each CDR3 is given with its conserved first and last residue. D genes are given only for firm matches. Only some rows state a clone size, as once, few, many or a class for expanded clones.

CDR3 protein: CSAKEDTEAFF; CDR3 DNA: TGCAGTGCAAAAGAGGACACTGAAGCTTTCTTT; clone size: NA; V gene: TRBV20-1; J gene: TRBJ1-1; D gene: NA
CDR3 protein: CATLKGAEQYF; CDR3 DNA: TGTGCCACCTTGAAAGGGGCCGAGCAGTACTTC; clone size: NA; V gene: TRBV6-6; J gene: TRBJ2-7; D gene: NA
CDR3 protein: CASSFGGNTEAFF; CDR3 DNA: TGTGCCAGCAGCTTCGGGGGGAACACTGAAGCTTTCTTT; clone size: NA; V gene: TRBV7-9; J gene: TRBJ1-1; D gene: NA
CDR3 protein: CASSLGDRGSIEQYF; CDR3 DNA: TGTGCCAGCAGCTTAGGGGACAGGGGGTCCATCGAGCAGTACTTC; clone size: NA; V gene: TRBV7-9; J gene: TRBJ2-7; D gene: TRBD1
CDR3 protein: CASSQVAADYEQYF; CDR3 DNA: TGTGCCAGCAGCCAGGTAGCGGCCGACTACGAGCAGTACTTC; clone size: NA; V gene: TRBV4-2; J gene: TRBJ2-7; D gene: NA
CDR3 protein: CASSWAREAAEGYTF; CDR3 DNA: TGTGCCAGCAGCTGGGCCCGTGAGGCGGCGGAGGGCTACACCTTC; clone size: NA; V gene: TRBV11-2; J gene: TRBJ1-2; D gene: NA
CDR3 protein: CASKPTGGDQPQHF; CDR3 DNA: TGTGCCAGCAAACCGACAGGGGGCGATCAGCCCCAGCATTTT; clone size: few; V gene: TRBV2; J gene: TRBJ1-5; D gene: TRBD1
CDR3 protein: CASSYSGASNQPQHF; CDR3 DNA: TGTGCCAGCAGTTACTCGGGGGCGAGCAATCAGCCCCAGCATTTT; clone size: NA; V gene: TRBV6-5; J gene: TRBJ1-5; D gene: NA
CDR3 protein: CASSGQYEQYF; CDR3 DNA: TGTGCCAGCAGTGGACAGTACGAGCAGTACTTC; clone size: few; V gene: TRBV2; J gene: TRBJ2-7; D gene: NA
CDR3 protein: CASLPVGGAGSREQYF; CDR3 DNA: TGCGCCAGCCTACCGGTTGGTGGAGCGGGATCTCGCGAGCAGTACTTC; clone size: NA; V gene: TRBV5-1; J gene: TRBJ2-7; D gene: TRBD2
CDR3 protein: CASSLVQDSYEQYF; CDR3 DNA: TGCGCCAGCAGCTTGGTACAGGACTCCTACGAGCAGTACTTC; clone size: NA; V gene: TRBV5-1; J gene: TRBJ2-7; D gene: NA
CDR3 protein: CASSYLKGTPGELFF; CDR3 DNA: TGTGCCAGCAGTTATTTAAAGGGGACCCCCGGGGAGCTGTTTTTT; clone size: NA; V gene: TRBV6-5; J gene: TRBJ2-2; D gene: NA
CDR3 protein: CASSSGGLSYNEQFF; CDR3 DNA: TGTGCCAGCAGCTCTGGAGGCCTCTCCTACAATGAGCAGTTCTTC; clone size: once; V gene: TRBV5-6; J gene: TRBJ2-1; D gene: NA
CDR3 protein: CASSSHDTRYGYTF; CDR3 DNA: TGTGCCAGCAGCTCCCACGACACGCGCTATGGCTACACCTTC; clone size: NA; V gene: TRBV5-6; J gene: TRBJ1-2; D gene: NA
CDR3 protein: CASSVDREGGYTF; CDR3 DNA: TGTGCCAGCAGTGTGGACAGGGAGGGTGGCTACACCTTC; clone size: NA; V gene: TRBV27; J gene: TRBJ1-2; D gene: TRBD1
CDR3 protein: CASSIRTEGPYGYTF; CDR3 DNA: TGTGCCAGTAGTATAAGAACGGAGGGACCTTATGGCTACACCTTC; clone size: once; V gene: TRBV19; J gene: TRBJ1-2; D gene: NA
CDR3 protein: CASSYGWQSYEQYF; CDR3 DNA: TGTGCCAGCAGTTACGGGTGGCAGTCCTACGAGCAGTACTTC; clone size: NA; V gene: TRBV27; J gene: TRBJ2-7; D gene: NA
CDR3 protein: CASSHVNTRYEQYF; CDR3 DNA: TGTGCCAGCAGCCATGTAAACACCCGCTACGAGCAGTACTTC; clone size: NA; V gene: TRBV14; J gene: TRBJ2-7; D gene: NA
CDR3 protein: CASSIKANGELFF; CDR3 DNA: TGTGCCAGCAGCATTAAGGCAAACGGGGAGCTGTTTTTT; clone size: NA; V gene: TRBV6-5; J gene: TRBJ2-2; D gene: NA
CDR3 protein: CASSPRQKQETQYF; CDR3 DNA: TGCGCCAGCAGCCCCCGACAGAAGCAAGAGACCCAGTACTTC; clone size: NA; V gene: TRBV5-1; J gene: TRBJ2-5; D gene: NA
CDR3 protein: CASSVRQGKNEKLFF; CDR3 DNA: TGTGCCAGCAGCGTCCGACAGGGGAAGAATGAAAAACTGTTTTTT; clone size: few; V gene: TRBV13; J gene: TRBJ1-4; D gene: TRBD1
CDR3 protein: CASSIGYTNYGYTF; CDR3 DNA: TGTGCCAGTAGTATAGGTTACACCAACTATGGCTACACCTTC; clone size: NA; V gene: TRBV19; J gene: TRBJ1-2; D gene: NA
CDR3 protein: CATSETWGSWSDREYNEQFF; CDR3 DNA: TGTGCCACCAGCGAAACATGGGGTTCGTGGTCCGACAGAGAATACAATGAGCAGTTCTTC; clone size: NA; V gene: TRBV15; J gene: TRBJ2-1; D gene: NA
CDR3 protein: CASSEEGTGYHYGYTF; CDR3 DNA: TGTGCCAGCAGTGAAGAGGGCACGGGTTACCACTATGGCTACACCTTC; clone size: NA; V gene: TRBV6-1; J gene: TRBJ1-2; D gene: NA
CDR3 protein: CASSYGQGYGYTF; CDR3 DNA: TGTGCCAGTAGTTATGGACAGGGCTATGGCTACACCTTC; clone size: NA; V gene: TRBV19; J gene: TRBJ1-2; D gene: TRBD1
CDR3 protein: CASSALVGETQYF; CDR3 DNA: TGTGCCAGCAGTGCACTAGTGGGGGAGACCCAGTACTTC; clone size: NA; V gene: TRBV25-1; J gene: TRBJ2-5; D gene: NA
CDR3 protein: CASSPQSGNEQFF; CDR3 DNA: TGTGCCAGCTCACCCCAATCAGGGAACGAGCAGTTCTTC; clone size: NA; V gene: TRBV18; J gene: TRBJ2-1; D gene: NA
CDR3 protein: CASSLTGSPEKLFF; CDR3 DNA: TGTGCCAGCAGCTTAACAGGGTCACCTGAAAAACTGTTTTTT; clone size: NA; V gene: TRBV7-9; J gene: TRBJ1-4; D gene: NA
CDR3 protein: CASSEGLAGAYEQYF; CDR3 DNA: TGTGCCAGCAGTGAAGGGCTAGCGGGAGCCTACGAGCAGTACTTC; clone size: NA; V gene: TRBV6-1; J gene: TRBJ2-7; D gene: TRBD2
CDR3 protein: CASSLAARGRLFF; CDR3 DNA: TGCGCCAGCAGCTTGGCGGCCAGGGGGCGACTGTTTTTT; clone size: NA; V gene: TRBV5-1; J gene: TRBJ2-2; D gene: TRBD1
CDR3 protein: CASPSPLTSASSYEQYF; CDR3 DNA: TGTGCCAGCCCCTCACCCCTAACTAGCGCAAGCTCCTACGAGCAGTACTTC; clone size: NA; V gene: TRBV7-2; J gene: TRBJ2-7; D gene: TRBD2